A selection of T cell receptor beta chains follows, all from one sample in a study of breast tumors, draining lymph nodes, adjacent tissues. TCRdb recomputed calls from the multiplex PCR reads with MiXCR, one row per CDR3 protein. The sample shows some 120,000 distinct CDR3 sequences, 15% to 20% of them seen only once. Material for sequencing was axillary lymph node tissue. These receptor sequences come from a female donor with breast cancer. Some clones in this sample may be carry-over from other donors' samples. The CDR3 runs from the conserved cysteine through the conserved F or W. The D gene is left open where the match is weak. Rows give clone size only sometimes, using once, few, many, or a class for an expanded clone.

v_call: TRBV2; clone_size: NA; d_call: TRBD2; j_call: TRBJ2-7; cdr3_nt: TGTGCCAGCAGTGACTCGGGGGGGCCCTACGAGCAGTACTTC; cdr3_aa: CASSDSGGPYEQYF
v_call: TRBV6-6; clone_size: many; d_call: NA; j_call: TRBJ1-2; cdr3_nt: TGTGCCAGCAACGACAGGACTAGCGGCTACACCTTC; cdr3_aa: CASNDRTSGYTF
v_call: TRBV19; clone_size: many; d_call: NA; j_call: TRBJ2-5; cdr3_nt: TGTGCCAGTAGTATAATTCGGGGTGAGACCCAGTACTTC; cdr3_aa: CASSIIRGETQYF
v_call: TRBV5-1; clone_size: many; d_call: TRBD2; j_call: TRBJ2-7; cdr3_nt: TGCGCCAGCAGCTTGGGGACTAGCGGGAGGGTTTACGAGCAGTACTTC; cdr3_aa: CASSLGTSGRVYEQYF
v_call: TRBV20-1; clone_size: many; d_call: NA; j_call: TRBJ1-2; cdr3_nt: TGCAGTGCTAGAGTCCAGGATTACGGGGATGGCTACACCTTC; cdr3_aa: CSARVQDYGDGYTF
v_call: TRBV7-9; clone_size: many; d_call: NA; j_call: TRBJ2-7; cdr3_nt: TGTGCCAGCAGCTTAGCCCCCCGGGGCTACGAGCAGTACTTC; cdr3_aa: CASSLAPRGYEQYF
v_call: TRBV15; clone_size: NA; d_call: NA; j_call: TRBJ1-6; cdr3_nt: TGTGCCCCCAGCAGAGTGGTCTTGGGACCCCTCCGCTTT; cdr3_aa: CAPSRVVLGPLRF
v_call: TRBV7-2; clone_size: many; d_call: NA; j_call: TRBJ2-6; cdr3_nt: TGTGCCAGCAGCCGGGATTCTGGGGCCAACGTCCTGACTTTC; cdr3_aa: CASSRDSGANVLTF
v_call: TRBV28; clone_size: many; d_call: TRBD1; j_call: TRBJ2-7; cdr3_nt: TGTGCCAGCAAGCCAGGGGGCACATACGAGCAGTACTTC; cdr3_aa: CASKPGGTYEQYF
v_call: TRBV7-2; clone_size: few; d_call: TRBD1; j_call: TRBJ2-4; cdr3_nt: TGTGCCAGCAGCTCCGGGACAGGGGGCGGTAAGGCCAAAAACATTCAGTACTTC; cdr3_aa: CASSSGTGGGKAKNIQYF
v_call: TRBV7-9; clone_size: many; d_call: NA; j_call: TRBJ1-2; cdr3_nt: TGTGCCAGCAGTTTATTGACATCTTCGGATGGCTACACCTTC; cdr3_aa: CASSLLTSSDGYTF